This T cell receptor (beta chain) was sequenced in a study of blood T cell repertoires in COVID-19. Study information: Both acute and convalescent COVID-19 samples were obtained from the United States, Italy and Spain. The analysed material was cDNA or gDNA that came from T cells, B-cell-depleted T cells, or PBMCs.

In the original workflow: Estimated nucleated cell counts came from reference gene primer amplification. The assay was immunoSEQ multiplex PCR, and TCRdb's table has in-frame clones only and misses some. V and J calls and clone size are as listed in that table; D and trimming were resolved from the DNA. The profile shows some 160,000 clones, around 77% of them singletons. The germline V gene has CDR1 SGHRS and CDR2 YFSETQ. The CDR3 is 13 amino acids. The trim removed 5 bases at V and 4 bases at J, leaving 6 bases unmatched. The chain joins TRBV5-1 to TRBJ2-7, with TRBD1 matching over 7 bases. The TCR originated in a man over 45 with active or convalescent COVID-19. The sample consisted of peripheral blood. CDR3 amino acids: CASSVQGLYEQYF. CDR3 DNA sequence: TGCGCCAGCAGTGTACAGGGGTTGTACGAGCAGTACTTC.